This TCR beta chain was identified in a study of CD8+ T cells in alopecia areata. Details on this clone: Its antigen is currently unknown. Any gene name here is a mouse gene name. The missing CDR3 end, 4 residues past where the read stops, is filled in from the germline J gene.

The study's findings and limits: Normal scalp had lower clonality than lesional scalp, with alopecia totalis/universalis lesions showing this most strongly.

The germline V and J ends were trimmed by 2 bases and 4 bases, with 12 bases remaining between them. This CDR3 has 14 amino acids. The germline CDR1 and CDR2 sequences are NNHDY and SYVADS. Extraction of RNA preceded its reverse transcription into cDNA, which served as the sequencing template. Using immunoSEQ multiplex PCR, the repertoire was profiled, and TCRdb retains in-frame clones only, with some absent. In total the sample includes over 100,000 clones, none of them seen once. Source material: lesional skin. The receptor was isolated from a C3H/HeJ mouse with alopecia areata. The strain is characterized by the MHC haplotype H2-k. The V gene is TRBV13-3, the J gene TRBJ1-1; D may be TRBD1 (5 bases). CDR3 DNA (partial): TGTGCCAGCAGTGAGGGCAGGGCCGGCACA. The encoded protein is CASSEGRAGT. The CDR3 in its entirety is CASSEGRAGTEVFF.